The 26 T cell receptor beta chains listed next were all sequenced from one sample in a study of T-cell memory formation after mild COVID-19. TCRdb reanalysed the 5' RACE reads using MiXCR and keeps one entry per CDR3 protein. The data show approximately 300,000 distinct CDR3 sequences, with about a sixth seen just once and around 23% held by the top ten. The specimen was PBMCs or a T cell subset sorted from them (not recorded which). These receptors were obtained from a man younger than 30 who had mild COVID-19 (a few samples of this study predate the infection). Cell type and time point are not known.

The rearrangement joins TRBV7-9 to TRBJ2-7; either TRBD1 or TRBD2 may fit D (5 bases each). In germline, CDR1 is SEHNR, CDR2 FQNEAQ (reference sequence). CDR3 length: 13 residues. Trimming left V 5 bases short and J 7 bases short, with 15 bases between. For the CDR3, the DNA is TGTGCCAGCAGCCCCCGGGACCAGGAGGAGCAGTACTTC. This sequence encodes CASSPRDQEEQYF.

The sample holds a few counts of this clonotype. The V and J genes are TRBV6-2 or TRBV6-3 and TRBJ2-7; 15 bases are shared with TRBD2. CDR1 is MNHEY and CDR2 is SVGEGT in the germline V gene. CDR3 length: 19 amino acids. The ends lost 4 bases at V and 0 bases at J; junction bases unmatched: 10. CDR3 bases: TGTGCCAGCAGTTCGACCGGGACTAGCGGGGGGATTAGCTCCTACGAGCAGTACGTC. Amino acid sequence: CASSSTGTSGGISSYEQYV.

This clonotype was picked up a small number of times. The V and J genes are TRBV5-6 and TRBJ2-1; maybe TRBD2 (5 bases). In germline, CDR1 is SGHDT, CDR2 YYEEEE. The CDR3 spans 13 residues. Trimming removed 4 bases from V and 3 bases from J, with 8 bases in between. This CDR3 is CASSRGLYNEQFF. The CDR3 bases are TGTGCCAGCAGCCGTGGACTCTACAATGAGCAGTTCTTC.

The chain combines TRBV6-5 with TRBJ1-1, with D perhaps matching TRBD1 (6 bases). Germline V gives CDR1 MNHEY, CDR2 SVGAGI. This CDR3 has 13 residues. The germline V and J ends were trimmed by 6 bases and 3 bases, with 11 bases remaining between them. In DNA form, the CDR3 reads TGTGCCAGCAGGCTTACAGGGTACACTGAAGCTTTCTTT. This encodes CASRLTGYTEAFF.

This clonotype was counted only a few times. The chain links TRBV4-1 to TRBJ1-1, with a possible D match to TRBD1 (5 bases). Trimming pared 2 bases from V and 2 bases from J, leaving 9 bases between. In germline, CDR1 is MGHRA, CDR2 YSYEKL. This CDR3 spans 14 amino acids. CDR3 in DNA: TGCGCCAGCAGCCAAAAAGGGACTAACACTGAAGCTTTCTTT. It yields the protein CASSQKGTNTEAFF.

The chain has TRBV7-9 and TRBJ2-1; D might be TRBD1 or TRBD2, each matching 5 bases. Germline loops: CDR1 SEHNR, CDR2 FQNEAQ (reference sequence). This CDR3 spans 14 amino acids. V gave up 5 bases and J gave up 10 bases, with 18 bases separating them. The CDR3 here is CASSGDPRYVEQFF. DNA for the CDR3: TGTGCCAGCAGCGGGGACCCTCGGTACGTGGAGCAGTTCTTC. Full variable domain (rest looked up from reference TRBV7-9 and TRBJ2-1): DTGVSQNPRHKITKRGQNVTFRCDPISEHNRLYWYRQTLGQGPEFLTYFQNEAQLEKSRLLSDRFSAERPKGSFSTLEIQRTEQGDSAMYLCASSGDPRYVEQFFGPGTRLTVL.

J is TRBJ1-2 and V is TRBV18, with 7 bases aligning to TRBD1. J was trimmed by 7 bases and V by 3 bases; bases with no gene match: 5. The CDR3 spans 13 residues. Germline V gives CDR1 KGHSH, CDR2 LQKENI. CDR3 sequence: CASSPQDRAGYTF. In DNA, the CDR3 is TGTGCCAGCTCACCCCAAGACAGGGCTGGCTACACCTTC.

This clonotype was detected many times. The V and J genes are TRBV6-5 and TRBJ1-6; D uncertain. The V gene lost 8 bases and the J gene lost 7 bases, with 9 bases spanning the gap. The CDR3 length is 12 residues. CDR1 is MNHEY and CDR2 is SVGAGI in the germline V gene. For the CDR3, the DNA is TGTGCCAGCCGGGAACTAAATTCACCCCTCCACTTT. Encoded protein: CASRELNSPLHF.

The chain links TRBV5-1 to TRBJ1-1; no definite D call. Germline V gene data show CDR1 as SGHRS and CDR2 as YFSETQ. The length of the CDR3 is 15 residues. V was pared by 7 bases and J by 4 bases, with 20 bases between. The chain's CDR3 is CASVRPEGPITEAFF. The CDR3 DNA sequence: TGCGCCAGCGTCCGACCTGAGGGCCCTATCACTGAAGCTTTCTTT. Full variable domain (remainder filled in from reference TRBV5-1 and TRBJ1-1): KAGVTQTPRYLIKTRGQQVTLSCSPISGHRSVSWYQQTPGQGLQFLFEYFSETQRNKGNFPGRFSGRQFSNSRSEMNVSTLELGDSALYLCASVRPEGPITEAFFGQGTRLTVV.

This clonotype was observed at least ten times. The chain has TRBV6-2 or TRBV6-3 and TRBJ2-3, with 14 bases identical to TRBD2. The CDR3 loop spans 13 amino acids. The germline V gene encodes CDR1 MNHEY and CDR2 SVGEGT. Trimming took 8 bases from V and 5 from J; bases not matched to a gene: 0. In DNA form, the CDR3 reads TGTGCCAGCGGGACTAGCGGGGGAGATACGCAGTATTTT. Its protein is CASGTSGGDTQYF.

The V call is TRBV6-5, the J call TRBJ2-2; 8 nucleotides agree with TRBD1. J gave up 4 bases and V 5 bases, and 9 bases lay outside the gene matches. The CDR3 runs to 16 residues. In germline, CDR1 is MNHEY, CDR2 SVGAGI. The CDR3: CASSPTAGQVTGELFF. DNA for the CDR3: TGTGCCAGCAGTCCAACGGCGGGACAGGTCACCGGGGAGCTGTTTTTT.

The chain recombines TRBV20-1 with TRBJ2-1, with a possible D match to TRBD2 (7 bases). Germline CDR1 and CDR2: DFQATT and SNEGSKA (reference sequence). The CDR3 consists of 15 residues. Trimming took 7 bases from V and 3 from J, leaving 19 bases between them. The CDR3 nucleotides read TGCAGTGTCAGAGCGGACGGGGGGCGCTACAATGAGCAGTTCTTC. Its translation is CSVRADGGRYNEQFF.

The chain carries TRBV5-1 and TRBJ2-3; the match to TRBD2 covers 9 bases. The CDR3 length is 17 residues. In germline, CDR1 is SGHRS, CDR2 YFSETQ. Unmatched junction bases numbered 6, after V lost 1 base and J lost 0 bases. CDR3 residues: CASSLMAGGLSTDTQYF. As DNA, the CDR3 is TGCGCCAGCAGCTTGATGGCGGGGGGGCTAAGCACAGATACGCAGTATTTT.

This clonotype has more than one count but fewer than ten. The CDR3 sequence is CASSLVADHNEKLFF. DNA for the CDR3: TGTGCCAGCAGTTTAGTGGCGGACCATAATGAAAAACTGTTTTTT. This rearrangement joins TRBV12-3 or TRBV12-4 to TRBJ1-4; D ambiguous. The CDR3 is 15 residues long. Trimming left V 1 base short and J 4 bases short, with 10 bases between.

The V and J genes are TRBV7-2 and TRBJ1-1; D is possibly TRBD1 (5 bases). CDR3 length equals 15 residues. Germline lookup yields CDR1 SGHTA and CDR2 FQGNSA. Trimming removed 4 bases from V and 0 bases from J, with 12 bases in between. In DNA form, the CDR3 reads TGTGCCAGCAGCTCTAACAGGTTAATGAACACTGAAGCTTTCTTT. This translates into CASSSNRLMNTEAFF.

The chain employs TRBV7-3 and TRBJ1-1, with 9 bases that match TRBD1. Looked up from germline, CDR1 is SGHTA and CDR2 is FQGTGA. V gave up 5 bases and J gave up 5 bases; unmatched junction bases: 9. CDR3 length: 15 amino acids. CDR3 in DNA: TGTGCCAGCAGCCCAGGGCCGGGACAGGGAACTGAAGCTTTCTTT. Protein: CASSPGPGQGTEAFF.

Only one count was recorded for this clonotype. The V call is TRBV11-2, the J call TRBJ2-1; 10 bases line up with TRBD1. This CDR3 region has 15 residues. The germline CDR1 and CDR2 sequences are SGHAT and FQNNGV. J gave up 10 bases and V 5 bases, and 11 bases lay outside the gene matches. For the CDR3, the DNA is TGTGCCAGCAGCCAGTTCGGACAGGGGGTGGGGGAGCAGTTCTTC. Its translation: CASSQFGQGVGEQFF.

This clonotype was seen a handful of times. V gene TRBV5-8 combines with J gene TRBJ1-1; D might be TRBD1 (5 bases). This CDR3 contains 13 residues. Trimming cost V 5 bases and J 7 bases, with 15 bases left between them. Germline CDR1 is SGHTS and CDR2 is YDEGEE. The CDR3 DNA sequence: TGTGCCAGCAGGCCCAGGGACGGTAGTGAAGCTTTCTTT. This translates into CASRPRDGSEAFF.

This chain uses TRBV12-3 or TRBV12-4 with TRBJ1-1; perhaps TRBD1 as D (5 bases). Trimming cost V 6 bases and J 6 bases, with 11 bases left between them. The CDR3 sequence is 12 residues long. CDR3 loop: CASRDSTPEAFF. The CDR3 coding sequence is TGTGCCAGCAGAGACAGTACCCCTGAAGCTTTCTTT.

The chain combines TRBV6-5 with TRBJ2-3; maybe TRBD1 (5 bases). Trimming stripped 0 bases from V and 2 bases from J, with 6 bases between. CDR1 and CDR2 from the germline V gene are MNHEY and SVGAGI. This CDR3 is 14 amino acids long. In DNA, the CDR3 is TGTGCCAGCAGTTACTCCAGGGCCACAGATACGCAGTATTTT. This encodes CASSYSRATDTQYF.

The rearrangement links TRBV6-2 or TRBV6-3 to TRBJ2-1; no reliable D call. The V gene's germline CDR1 is MNHEY and CDR2 SVGEGT. The CDR3 length is 14 residues. Trimming removed 0 bases at V and 7 bases at J, with 10 bases between. CDR3 sequence: CASSYSPSENEQFF. In nucleotides, the CDR3 is TGTGCCAGCAGTTACTCGCCGTCTGAAAATGAGCAGTTCTTC.

The table lists this clonotype with a few counts. V and J are TRBV2 and TRBJ2-2, with 9 bases matching TRBD1. The CDR3 is made up of 14 amino acids. J was trimmed by 7 bases and V by 6 bases; bases with no gene match: 6. From germline, CDR1 is SNHLY and CDR2 FYNNEI. For the CDR3, the DNA is TGTGCCAGCAGCACAGGGGGCGCGGGCGGGGAGCTGTTTTTT. Its protein product is CASSTGGAGGELFF.

The chain employs TRBV7-9 and TRBJ2-5; TRBD1 aligns across 7 bases. CDR1 is SEHNR, CDR2 FQNEAQ, per germline (reference sequence). Trimming cost V 5 bases and J 0 bases; bases outside gene matches: 3. This CDR3 comprises 14 residues. The CDR3 reads CASSPDRDQETQYF. For the CDR3, the DNA is TGTGCCAGCAGCCCCGACAGGGACCAAGAGACCCAGTACTTC.

This clonotype occurred a few times. The V gene is TRBV11-2, the J gene TRBJ2-1, with TRBD2 as a possible D gene (6 bases). The CDR3 has 17 amino acids. CDR1 is SGHAT and CDR2 is FQNNGV in the germline V gene. V was cut by 2 bases and J by 0 bases, with 14 bases left in between. The CDR3 DNA reads as TGTGCCAGCAGCTTAAGGTATGGGGGGAGCTCCTACAATGAGCAGTTCTTC. This codes for CASSLRYGGSSYNEQFF.

At least ten counts were recorded for this clonotype. The chain links TRBV7-2 to TRBJ2-7; D ambiguous. Per germline, CDR1 SGHTA and CDR2 FQGNSA. V lost 3 bases to trimming and J lost 3 bases, with 3 bases between them. The CDR3 contains 11 residues. In nucleotides, the CDR3 is TGTGCCAGCAGCTTTTACTACGAGCAGTACTTC. This translates into CASSFYYEQYF.

This clonotype was seen a handful of times. V and J are TRBV20-1 and TRBJ2-2; 9 bases align to TRBD2. The junction had 6 bases not matched to a gene; V was cut back by 6 bases and J by 7 bases. This CDR3 region has 13 residues. Germline loops: CDR1 DFQATT, CDR2 SNEGSKA (reference sequence). DNA of the CDR3: TGCAGTGCCCAGCGGGGGGTTGGCGGGGAGCTGTTTTTT. Amino acids: CSAQRGVGGELFF.